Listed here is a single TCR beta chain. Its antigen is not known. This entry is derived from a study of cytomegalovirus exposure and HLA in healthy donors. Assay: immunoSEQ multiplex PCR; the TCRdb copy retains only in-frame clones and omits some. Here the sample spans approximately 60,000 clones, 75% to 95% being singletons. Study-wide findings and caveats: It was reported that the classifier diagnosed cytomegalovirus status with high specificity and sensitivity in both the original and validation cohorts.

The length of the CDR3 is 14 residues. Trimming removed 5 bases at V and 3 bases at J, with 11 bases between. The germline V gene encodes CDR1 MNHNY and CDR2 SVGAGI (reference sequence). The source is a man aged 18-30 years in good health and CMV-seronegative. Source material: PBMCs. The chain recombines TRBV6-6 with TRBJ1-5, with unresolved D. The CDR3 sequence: CASSHHRTNQPQHF. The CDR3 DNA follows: TGTGCCAGCAGTCACCACAGAACCAATCAGCCCCAGCATTTT.